This is a list of T cell receptor beta chains from one sample in a study of CDR3 diversity in severe acne. TCRdb called the PCR reads again in MiXCR, with one record for every CDR3 protein. Among some 84,000 distinct CDR3 sequences listed, approximately 51% were seen once. The specimen sequenced was blood. The source is a male donor in good health, without acne. The CDR3 runs from the conserved cysteine through the conserved F or W. Fields, in order: V gene, D gene, clone size, J gene, CDR3 DNA, CDR3 protein. The D gene is left open where the match is weak. Size is stated for part of the rows, as once, few or many counts, or as a class when the clone is expanded.

V gene: TRBV7-2
D gene: NA
clone size: many
J gene: TRBJ1-3
CDR3 DNA: TGTGCCAGCAGCCAATTACCCTCTGGGAACACCATATATTTT
CDR3 protein: CASSQLPSGNTIYF

V gene: TRBV29-1
D gene: TRBD1
clone size: NA
J gene: TRBJ2-7
CDR3 DNA: TGCAGCGTTGAAGGGGACAGACACTACGAGCAGTACTTC
CDR3 protein: CSVEGDRHYEQYF

V gene: TRBV19
D gene: NA
clone size: NA
J gene: TRBJ1-4
CDR3 DNA: TGTGCCAGTAGTGCCGGACTCCCAGGGGTCTTGGGTAGGGAAAAACTGTTTTTT
CDR3 protein: CASSAGLPGVLGREKLFF

V gene: TRBV5-1
D gene: TRBD2
clone size: NA
J gene: TRBJ2-3
CDR3 DNA: TGCGCCAGCAGCCCGACTAGCGGGAGAGGTACGCAGTATTTT
CDR3 protein: CASSPTSGRGTQYF

V gene: TRBV2
D gene: NA
clone size: many
J gene: TRBJ1-5
CDR3 DNA: TGTGCCAGCAGTGATAAAGAGGGCAATCAGCCCCAGCATTTT
CDR3 protein: CASSDKEGNQPQHF

V gene: TRBV7-9
D gene: NA
clone size: NA
J gene: TRBJ1-1
CDR3 DNA: TGTGCCAGCTCCGGGACATCGGGGGCGTTGGGAACTTTCTTT
CDR3 protein: CASSGTSGALGTFF

V gene: TRBV20-1
D gene: NA
clone size: many
J gene: TRBJ2-3
CDR3 DNA: TGCAGTGCCCCAACGTGGGGGGTGTGGGGGAGTAGGTCAGATACGCAGTATTTT
CDR3 protein: CSAPTWGVWGSRSDTQYF

V gene: TRBV7-3
D gene: TRBD1
clone size: once
J gene: TRBJ2-5
CDR3 DNA: TGTGCCTGCAGCGCGACAGGGTCCCAAGAGACCCAGTACTTC
CDR3 protein: CACSATGSQETQYF

V gene: TRBV5-6
D gene: NA
clone size: NA
J gene: TRBJ1-2
CDR3 DNA: TGTGCCAGCAGCTTCAGGGTGTCGTCCTATGGCTACACCTTC
CDR3 protein: CASSFRVSSYGYTF

V gene: TRBV5-1
D gene: NA
clone size: NA
J gene: TRBJ1-1
CDR3 DNA: TGCGCCAGCAGCCCTTTGGGGGGCGAGGGCACTGAAGCTTTCTTT
CDR3 protein: CASSPLGGEGTEAFF

V gene: TRBV12-3/TRBV12-4
D gene: TRBD1
clone size: NA
J gene: TRBJ1-1
CDR3 DNA: TGTGCCAGCAGTTTAGCCGGGACAGGGGTCACTGAAGCTTTCTTT
CDR3 protein: CASSLAGTGVTEAFF

V gene: TRBV20-1
D gene: NA
clone size: NA
J gene: TRBJ2-7
CDR3 DNA: TGCAGTGCGACTAGAAGTTCGGTAGCAGGTAGGGAGCAGTACTTC
CDR3 protein: CSATRSSVAGREQYF

V gene: TRBV20-1
D gene: NA
clone size: NA
J gene: TRBJ2-5
CDR3 DNA: TGCAGTGCGGGGCTCGGGGGCCGTGACCAAGAGACCCAGTACTTC
CDR3 protein: CSAGLGGRDQETQYF

V gene: TRBV25-1
D gene: NA
clone size: NA
J gene: TRBJ1-2
CDR3 DNA: TGTGCCAGTAGTTTACCCAGCGAAAAATATGGCTACACCTTC
CDR3 protein: CASSLPSEKYGYTF

V gene: TRBV5-1
D gene: NA
clone size: NA
J gene: TRBJ1-3
CDR3 DNA: TGCGCCAGCAGCTTGGACTTTAGAAACACCATATATTTT
CDR3 protein: CASSLDFRNTIYF

V gene: TRBV7-8
D gene: TRBD2
clone size: few
J gene: TRBJ2-5
CDR3 DNA: TGTGCCAGCAGCTCAGAGGTAGCGGGGGGGCTCGGGGAGACCCAGTACTTC
CDR3 protein: CASSSEVAGGLGETQYF

V gene: TRBV5-1
D gene: NA
clone size: NA
J gene: TRBJ2-7
CDR3 DNA: TGCGCCAGCAGCCTGGGCGGGATTGACTACGAGCAGTACTTC
CDR3 protein: CASSLGGIDYEQYF

V gene: TRBV5-1
D gene: NA
clone size: once
J gene: TRBJ1-2
CDR3 DNA: TGCGCCAGCAGCTTGGAGCGGGGACTCTATGGCTACACCTTC
CDR3 protein: CASSLERGLYGYTF

V gene: TRBV20-1
D gene: NA
clone size: NA
J gene: TRBJ2-1
CDR3 DNA: TGCAGCGCTAGCGTGGGTCAGTTAACCTACAATGGGCAGTTCTTC
CDR3 protein: CSASVGQLTYNGQFF

V gene: TRBV7-3
D gene: TRBD1
clone size: few
J gene: TRBJ1-2
CDR3 DNA: TGTGCCAGCAGCGAATCCGGGACAGGGATCGGCGGCTACACCTTC
CDR3 protein: CASSESGTGIGGYTF

V gene: TRBV20-1
D gene: TRBD1
clone size: NA
J gene: TRBJ1-2
CDR3 DNA: TGCAGTGCTAGAGATATGGGACAGGGGGCGGGGTATGGCTACACCTTC
CDR3 protein: CSARDMGQGAGYGYTF

V gene: TRBV19
D gene: NA
clone size: NA
J gene: TRBJ1-2
CDR3 DNA: TGTGCCAGTAGTGGGAAGAGACAGCACTATGGCTACACCTTC
CDR3 protein: CASSGKRQHYGYTF

V gene: TRBV7-9
D gene: NA
clone size: few
J gene: TRBJ1-1
CDR3 DNA: TGTGCCAGCAGCTTAGATGTGAGGATCACTGAAGCTTTCTTT
CDR3 protein: CASSLDVRITEAFF

V gene: TRBV20-1
D gene: NA
clone size: NA
J gene: TRBJ2-7
CDR3 DNA: TGCAGTGCGACGAATTCCGGGCAGTACTTC
CDR3 protein: CSATNSGQYF

V gene: TRBV13
D gene: NA
clone size: NA
J gene: TRBJ1-1
CDR3 DNA: TGTGCCAGCAGCCGAACAGGATCTGCTGAAGCTTTCTTT
CDR3 protein: CASSRTGSAEAFF

V gene: TRBV5-1
D gene: TRBD1
clone size: NA
J gene: TRBJ2-3
CDR3 DNA: TGCGCCAGCGATGGACAGGGGGCGCCCAATGAGCAGTATTTT
CDR3 protein: CASDGQGAPNEQYF

V gene: TRBV5-1
D gene: NA
clone size: NA
J gene: TRBJ1-4
CDR3 DNA: TGCGCCAGCAGCCTACTGGGACTGATAAATGAAAAACTGTTTTTT
CDR3 protein: CASSLLGLINEKLFF

V gene: TRBV27
D gene: NA
clone size: many
J gene: TRBJ1-5
CDR3 DNA: TGTGCCAGCAGTTTCGGAACAGGGAACAAGCCCCAGCATTTT
CDR3 protein: CASSFGTGNKPQHF

V gene: TRBV7-6
D gene: NA
clone size: NA
J gene: TRBJ2-5
CDR3 DNA: TGTGCCATCCACAACCGGGGAGACGAGGAGACCCAGTACTTC
CDR3 protein: CAIHNRGDEETQYF

V gene: TRBV12-3/TRBV12-4
D gene: TRBD1
clone size: many
J gene: TRBJ1-4
CDR3 DNA: TGTGCCAGCATTTTTTCGGGACAGGGGAATGAAAAACTGTTTTTT
CDR3 protein: CASIFSGQGNEKLFF

V gene: TRBV25-1
D gene: TRBD2
clone size: NA
J gene: TRBJ2-2
CDR3 DNA: TGTGCCAGCAGTGAATATACCGGGAGGTCCATATTAGACACCGGGGAGCTGTTTTTT
CDR3 protein: CASSEYTGRSILDTGELFF

V gene: TRBV28
D gene: TRBD2
clone size: NA
J gene: TRBJ2-7
CDR3 DNA: TGTGCCAGCACTCCCGGGGGGGGGCACGAGCAGTACTTC
CDR3 protein: CASTPGGGHEQYF

V gene: TRBV5-5
D gene: NA
clone size: many
J gene: TRBJ2-7
CDR3 DNA: TGTGCCAGCAGCTTCTCAGGGGTGGGCTCCTACGAGCAGTACTTC
CDR3 protein: CASSFSGVGSYEQYF